The clone carrying this TCR beta chain was observed a handful of times. TCRdb re-called the 5' RACE reads with MiXCR, one entry per CDR3 protein. This sample has 300,000 to 350,000 distinct CDR3 sequences, with 9% to 15% found just once. The data derive from a study of identical twins. CDR3 size: 15 residues. The germline CDR1 and CDR2 sequences are DFQATT and SNEGSKA (reference sequence). The trim removed 5 bases at V and 11 bases at J, leaving 18 bases unmatched. The same sample was also studied in work on yellow fever vaccine responses in identical twins. That source adds: The authors reported partly convergent, partly personalized vaccine responses in identical twins.

The rearrangement links TRBV20-1 to TRBJ1-5, with 7 bases identical to TRBD1. The TCR originated in a woman aged 18-29 years in good health. The source material was CD8+ T cells sorted from blood. The chain's CDR3 is CSAFKWDSSREAQHF. CDR3 sequence (DNA): TGCAGTGCTTTCAAATGGGACAGCAGCCGGGAGGCCCAGCATTTT.